A single sample gave rise to the 4 T cell receptor beta chains below, sequenced in a study of OX40 agonist ivuxolimab in advanced cancers. TCRdb keeps only in-frame clones here, not all; method: immunoSEQ multiplex PCR. The top ten hold 11% of the sample, which has 70,000 to 85,000 clones, around 94% seen once. The specimen was CD4+ or CD8+ T cells sorted from blood, collected in a trial of the OX40 agonist ivuxolimab. These receptors were taken from an adult with an advanced solid tumor such as melanoma, head and neck, liver or kidney cancer.

This clone was detected only once. This chain connects TRBV11-1 to TRBJ2-3, with no clear D. Trimming cost V 3 bases and J 2 bases, with 12 bases left between them. The germline CDR1 and CDR2 sequences are SGHAT and FQDESV (reference sequence). The CDR3 runs 15 residues. The DNA of the CDR3 is TGTGCCAGCAGCTTCACCGCGGCGGTCACAGATACGCAGTATTTT. Amino acid sequence: CASSFTAAVTDTQYF. Full variable domain (remainder filled in from reference TRBV11-1 and TRBJ2-3): EAEVAQSPRYKITEKSQAVAFWCDPISGHATLYWYRQILGQGPELLVQFQDESVVDDSQLPKDRFSAERLKGVDSTLKIQPAELGDSAMYLCASSFTAAVTDTQYFGPGTRLTVL.

This rearrangement joins TRBV14 to TRBJ1-4; 9 bases align to TRBD1. Germline CDR1 reads SGHDN; CDR2 reads FVKESK. The CDR3 spans 16 residues. V trimming: 0 bases; J trimming: 8 bases; junction bases outside the gene matches: 7. The CDR3 DNA is TGTGCCAGCAGCCAAGATCCACAGGGGGCATTCGAAAAACTGTTTTTT. Translating it yields CASSQDPQGAFEKLFF.

This clone has more than one count but fewer than ten. V and J are TRBV27 and TRBJ1-5; D unresolved. The germline V gene has CDR1 MNHEY and CDR2 SMNVEV (reference sequence). CDR3 length: 14 residues. Trimming pared 2 bases from V and 4 bases from J, leaving 9 bases between. DNA for the CDR3: TGTGCCAGCAGTTTAGCTTTGGGTAATCAGCCCCAGCATTTT. Its protein product is CASSLALGNQPQHF.

The V call is TRBV27, the J call TRBJ2-1; possibly TRBD1 or TRBD2 for D (5 bases each). V shed 1 base and J shed 9 bases, with 10 bases lying between them. Germline loops: CDR1 MNHEY, CDR2 SMNVEV (reference sequence). This CDR3 spans 13 amino acids. CDR3 bases: TGTGCCAGCAGTTTATTGGGGGACGCTGAGCAGTTCTTC. The encoded protein is CASSLLGDAEQFF.